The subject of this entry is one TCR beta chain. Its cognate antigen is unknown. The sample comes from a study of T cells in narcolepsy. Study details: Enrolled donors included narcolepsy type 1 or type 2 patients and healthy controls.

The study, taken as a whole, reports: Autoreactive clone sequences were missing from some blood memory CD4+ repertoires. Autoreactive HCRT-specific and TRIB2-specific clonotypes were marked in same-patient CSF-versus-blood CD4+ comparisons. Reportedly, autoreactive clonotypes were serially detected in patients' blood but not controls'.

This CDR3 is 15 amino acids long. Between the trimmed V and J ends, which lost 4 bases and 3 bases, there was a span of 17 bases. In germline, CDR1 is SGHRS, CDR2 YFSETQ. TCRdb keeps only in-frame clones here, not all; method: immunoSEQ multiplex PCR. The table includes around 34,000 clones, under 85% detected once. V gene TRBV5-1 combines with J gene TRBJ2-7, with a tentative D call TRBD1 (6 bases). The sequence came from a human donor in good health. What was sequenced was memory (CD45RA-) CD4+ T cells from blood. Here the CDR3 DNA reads TGCGCCAGCAGCCCGGGACACATCGAAAGCTACGAGCAGTACTTC. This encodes CASSPGHIESYEQYF.